This paragraph covers one T cell receptor (beta chain) sequence. Its specificity is unknown. Germline trimming cut 5 bases from V and 15 bases from J; bases unmatched to any gene: 8. The germline CDR1 and CDR2 sequences are MDHEN and SYDVKM. The CDR3 has 12 residues. The sample is drawn from a study of cytomegalovirus exposure and HLA in healthy donors. General study points: Later on, analysis showed that most CMV-associated TCR beta chains appeared to be HLA-restricted. It was shown in a later analysis that HLA-associated TCR beta chains were more clonally expanded than other, equally common chains.

This PCR relied on a set of 60 Vbeta primers and 13 Jbeta primers. Libraries were prepared by immunoSEQ multiplex PCR; TCRdb keeps only in-frame clonotypes and omits some of them. The sample holds about 180,000 clones, 79% seen once. The source material was PBMCs. This sequence joins TRBV28 and TRBJ2-1; 9 bases agree with TRBD1. The clonotype comes from a middle-aged woman in good health and CMV-seronegative. CDR3 sequence reads: CASSGGTGRGFF. As DNA, the CDR3 is TGTGCCAGCAGTGGAGGGACAGGGAGGGGGTTCTTC.